Listed below are T cell receptor beta chains from one sample, sequenced in a study of blood T cell repertoires in COVID-19. Produced via immunoSEQ multiplex PCR; TCRdb's table is partial and in-frame only. The data contain 150,000 to 200,000 clones, roughly 84% of them singletons. Sequenced: PBMCs or T cells enriched from blood (not recorded which). These receptors were obtained from a man over 45 who had recovered from COVID-19. CDR3s include the opening cysteine and the closing phenylalanine or tryptophan. A D gene is named only where the DNA matches it firmly. A clone size is listed for some rows: how often the clone was seen (once, few, many), or a class if it is expanded.

J gene: TRBJ1-1; V gene: TRBV12-3/TRBV12-4; D gene: -; clone size: few; CDR3 DNA: TGTGCCAGCAGTAGGGGGACTGAAGCTTTCTTT; CDR3 protein: CASSRGTEAFF
J gene: TRBJ1-5; V gene: TRBV3-1/TRBV3-2; D gene: -; clone size: -; CDR3 DNA: TGTGCCAGCAGCCAAAGATTAGAACAGCCCCAGCATTTT; CDR3 protein: CASSQRLEQPQHF
J gene: TRBJ1-5; V gene: TRBV12-5; D gene: -; clone size: -; CDR3 DNA: TGTGCTAGTGGTTTGGTGGGGGGTCGGGGTCAGCCCCAGCATTTT; CDR3 protein: CASGLVGGRGQPQHF
J gene: TRBJ2-2; V gene: TRBV6-5; D gene: -; clone size: -; CDR3 DNA: TGTGCCAGCAGAGTATACTTGACGAACACCGGGGAGCTGTTTTTT; CDR3 protein: CASRVYLTNTGELFF
J gene: TRBJ1-6; V gene: TRBV28; D gene: TRBD1; clone size: -; CDR3 DNA: TGTGCCAGCATTCTGACAGGGACCTATAATTCACCCCTCCACTTT; CDR3 protein: CASILTGTYNSPLHF
J gene: TRBJ1-1; V gene: TRBV3-1/TRBV3-2; D gene: -; clone size: once; CDR3 DNA: TGTGCCAGCAGCCAAGACAGGAACACTGAAGCTTTCTTT; CDR3 protein: CASSQDRNTEAFF
J gene: TRBJ2-1; V gene: TRBV6-5; D gene: -; clone size: -; CDR3 DNA: TGTGCCAGCAGCCGAGTCGCAGGCCGGAATGAGCAGTTCTTC; CDR3 protein: CASSRVAGRNEQFF
J gene: TRBJ1-2; V gene: TRBV10-2; D gene: TRBD1; clone size: -; CDR3 DNA: TGCGCCAGCAGGGATACAGGGGGAGGCGATGGCTACACCTTC; CDR3 protein: CASRDTGGGDGYTF
J gene: TRBJ1-6; V gene: TRBV3-1/TRBV3-2; D gene: TRBD1; clone size: -; CDR3 DNA: TGTGCCAGCAGCCAGGGGACAGGGGATATCGGAAATTCACCCCTCCACTTT; CDR3 protein: CASSQGTGDIGNSPLHF
J gene: TRBJ1-2; V gene: TRBV9; D gene: -; clone size: few; CDR3 DNA: TGTGCCAGCAGCGACTCCGAGCGAGGTAAAAACTATGGCTACACCTTC; CDR3 protein: CASSDSERGKNYGYTF
J gene: TRBJ1-1; V gene: TRBV29-1; D gene: -; clone size: -; CDR3 DNA: TGCAGCGTTGCAGTCACGAACACTGAAGCTTTCTTT; CDR3 protein: CSVAVTNTEAFF
J gene: TRBJ2-3; V gene: TRBV14; D gene: TRBD2; clone size: -; CDR3 DNA: TGTGCCAGCAGCCAAGCCGACTCCGCTTGGATTGCGGGGGTGTTAGATACGCAGTATTTT; CDR3 protein: CASSQADSAWIAGVLDTQYF
J gene: TRBJ2-6; V gene: TRBV4-1; D gene: -; clone size: -; CDR3 DNA: TGCGCCAGCAGCCAAGTCATCGGAGGCTCTGGGGCCAACGTCCTGACTTTC; CDR3 protein: CASSQVIGGSGANVLTF
J gene: TRBJ2-2; V gene: TRBV2; D gene: TRBD1; clone size: -; CDR3 DNA: TGTGCCAGCAGGGGGAACAGGGGCACCGGGGAGCTGTTTTTT; CDR3 protein: CASRGNRGTGELFF
J gene: TRBJ2-7; V gene: TRBV30; D gene: -; clone size: -; CDR3 DNA: TGTGCCTGGAGTGAAGGTTTAGGGGGAGGGAGTTCCTACGAGCAGTACTTC; CDR3 protein: CAWSEGLGGGSSYEQYF
J gene: TRBJ2-5; V gene: TRBV5-4; D gene: -; clone size: -; CDR3 DNA: TGTGCCAGCAGCTTGGAATCGGAGACCCAGTACTTC; CDR3 protein: CASSLESETQYF
J gene: TRBJ2-1; V gene: TRBV5-1; D gene: TRBD2; clone size: -; CDR3 DNA: TGCGCCAGCAGCTTTATGGCGGGGGGGTTAAATGAGCAGTTCTTC; CDR3 protein: CASSFMAGGLNEQFF
J gene: TRBJ1-2; V gene: TRBV5-1; D gene: TRBD1; clone size: -; CDR3 DNA: TGCGCCAGCAGCATGGGACAGGCGAACTATGGCTACACCTTC; CDR3 protein: CASSMGQANYGYTF
J gene: TRBJ1-2; V gene: TRBV5-1; D gene: -; clone size: -; CDR3 DNA: TGCGCCAGCAGCTTGGTAGCACTAGGTATCGGGGCGGGAGGCTACACCTTC; CDR3 protein: CASSLVALGIGAGGYTF
J gene: TRBJ2-5; V gene: TRBV24-1; D gene: TRBD2; clone size: -; CDR3 DNA: TGTGCCACCAGTGACCTAAGCGGGGGGCAACAAGAGACCCAGTACTTC; CDR3 protein: CATSDLSGGQQETQYF
J gene: TRBJ2-3; V gene: TRBV21-1; D gene: -; clone size: -; CDR3 DNA: TGTGCCAGCAGCATATTTACCAGGGGAACAGATACGCAGTATTTT; CDR3 protein: CASSIFTRGTDTQYF
J gene: TRBJ1-2; V gene: TRBV4-1; D gene: -; clone size: -; CDR3 DNA: TGCGCCAGCAGCCAAGCTGGAGGTAACTATGGCTACACCTTC; CDR3 protein: CASSQAGGNYGYTF
J gene: TRBJ1-5; V gene: TRBV19; D gene: -; clone size: -; CDR3 DNA: TGTGCCAGTAGTGCGAGGGGGCAGCCCCAGCATTTT; CDR3 protein: CASSARGQPQHF
J gene: TRBJ2-1; V gene: TRBV5-1; D gene: -; clone size: -; CDR3 DNA: TGCGCCAGCAGCTTGGGGAGGGCGGGTGAGCAGTTCTTC; CDR3 protein: CASSLGRAGEQFF
J gene: TRBJ2-2; V gene: TRBV30; D gene: TRBD2; clone size: -; CDR3 DNA: TGTGCCTGGAGTGTACTAGCGGGGGTTACCGGGGAGCTGTTTTTT; CDR3 protein: CAWSVLAGVTGELFF
J gene: TRBJ2-5; V gene: TRBV15; D gene: TRBD1; clone size: -; CDR3 DNA: TGTGCCACCAGCACCCGGGACAGGGTCGAGACCCAGTACTTC; CDR3 protein: CATSTRDRVETQYF
J gene: TRBJ1-2; V gene: TRBV5-4; D gene: -; clone size: -; CDR3 DNA: TGTGCCAGCAGCTTGTCGGGGGAAAACTATGGCTACACCTTC; CDR3 protein: CASSLSGENYGYTF
J gene: TRBJ1-4; V gene: TRBV5-1; D gene: -; clone size: -; CDR3 DNA: TGCGCCAGCAGCTCCCCAACAGGAGCGAATGAAAAACTGTTTTTT; CDR3 protein: CASSSPTGANEKLFF
J gene: TRBJ1-4; V gene: TRBV4-1; D gene: -; clone size: -; CDR3 DNA: TGCGCCAGCAGCCAAGAGTCGGCAACTAATGAAAAACTGTTTTTT; CDR3 protein: CASSQESATNEKLFF
J gene: TRBJ1-2; V gene: TRBV3-1/TRBV3-2; D gene: TRBD1; clone size: -; CDR3 DNA: TGTGCCAGCAGGCCGAGCGGACAGGGGGCTTGGGGCTACACCTTC; CDR3 protein: CASRPSGQGAWGYTF
J gene: TRBJ1-2; V gene: TRBV6-5; D gene: TRBD1; clone size: -; CDR3 DNA: TGTGCCAGCTTGCGGGACAGGGGCGACTATGGCTACACCTTC; CDR3 protein: CASLRDRGDYGYTF
J gene: TRBJ2-2; V gene: TRBV10-3; D gene: TRBD1; clone size: -; CDR3 DNA: TGTGCCATCAGTAGGGGACAGGGGACGGGCGGGGAGCTGTTTTTT; CDR3 protein: CAISRGQGTGGELFF
J gene: TRBJ2-5; V gene: TRBV3-1/TRBV3-2; D gene: TRBD2; clone size: -; CDR3 DNA: TGTGCCAGCAGCCACAGCGGGGGGACCCAAGAGACCCAGTACTTC; CDR3 protein: CASSHSGGTQETQYF
J gene: TRBJ2-1; V gene: TRBV19; D gene: -; clone size: -; CDR3 DNA: TGTGCCACCCGCAGGGGAAGCTCCTACAATGAGCAGTTCTTC; CDR3 protein: CATRRGSSYNEQFF
J gene: TRBJ2-3; V gene: TRBV6-2/TRBV6-3; D gene: TRBD1; clone size: -; CDR3 DNA: TGTGCCAGCAGTTACTCCCGCGACAGGGTCGGGACAGATACGCAGTATTTT; CDR3 protein: CASSYSRDRVGTDTQYF
J gene: TRBJ1-1; V gene: TRBV30; D gene: TRBD1; clone size: -; CDR3 DNA: TGTGCCTGGGGGGCACAAAAAGGACAGGGGAAAACTGAAGCTTTCTTT; CDR3 protein: CAWGAQKGQGKTEAFF
J gene: TRBJ1-5; V gene: TRBV9; D gene: -; clone size: -; CDR3 DNA: TGTGCCAGCAGCGCCGAGGCGGGTACCAATCAGCCCCAGCATTTT; CDR3 protein: CASSAEAGTNQPQHF
J gene: TRBJ1-1; V gene: TRBV5-1; D gene: -; clone size: -; CDR3 DNA: TGCGCCAGCAGCCGGAGTGGGGCGCCGGGGAACACTGAAGCTTTCTTT; CDR3 protein: CASSRSGAPGNTEAFF
J gene: TRBJ1-2; V gene: TRBV2; D gene: -; clone size: -; CDR3 DNA: TGTGCCAGCAGTGAAGCCAGAAACTATGGCTACACCTTC; CDR3 protein: CASSEARNYGYTF
J gene: TRBJ2-1; V gene: TRBV6-1; D gene: TRBD2; clone size: -; CDR3 DNA: TGTGCCAGCAGTGAATTGGGACTAGCTCTATACAATGAGCAGTTCTTC; CDR3 protein: CASSELGLALYNEQFF
J gene: TRBJ2-2; V gene: TRBV5-1; D gene: TRBD2; clone size: -; CDR3 DNA: TGCGCCAGCAGCTGGCGGGGGGCCACCGGGGAGCTGTTTTTT; CDR3 protein: CASSWRGATGELFF
J gene: TRBJ1-2; V gene: TRBV4-1; D gene: -; clone size: -; CDR3 DNA: TGCGCCAGCAGCCCTGAGGGGGGGAAAAACTATGGCTACACCTTC; CDR3 protein: CASSPEGGKNYGYTF
J gene: TRBJ1-6; V gene: TRBV6-2/TRBV6-3; D gene: -; clone size: -; CDR3 DNA: TGTGCCAGCAGTCTCCAACGCAGAAGAAATTCACCCCTCCACTTT; CDR3 protein: CASSLQRRRNSPLHF
J gene: TRBJ1-1; V gene: TRBV5-1; D gene: TRBD1; clone size: -; CDR3 DNA: TGCGCCAGCAGCTTGGGACCGGGACAGGGGGCGACTGAAGCTTTCTTT; CDR3 protein: CASSLGPGQGATEAFF